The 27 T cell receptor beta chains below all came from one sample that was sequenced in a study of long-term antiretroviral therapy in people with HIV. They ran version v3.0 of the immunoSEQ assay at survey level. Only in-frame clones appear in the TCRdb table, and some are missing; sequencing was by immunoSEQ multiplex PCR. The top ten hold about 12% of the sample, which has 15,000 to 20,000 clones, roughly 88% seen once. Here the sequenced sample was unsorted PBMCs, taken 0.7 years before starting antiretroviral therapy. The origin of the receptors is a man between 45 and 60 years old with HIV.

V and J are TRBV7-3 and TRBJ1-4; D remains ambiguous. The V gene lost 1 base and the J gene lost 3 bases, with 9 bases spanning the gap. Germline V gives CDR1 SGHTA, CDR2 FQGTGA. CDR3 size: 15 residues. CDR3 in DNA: TGTGCCAGCAGCTTAATACCGGGGTCTAATGAAAAACTGTTTTTT. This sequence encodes CASSLIPGSNEKLFF.

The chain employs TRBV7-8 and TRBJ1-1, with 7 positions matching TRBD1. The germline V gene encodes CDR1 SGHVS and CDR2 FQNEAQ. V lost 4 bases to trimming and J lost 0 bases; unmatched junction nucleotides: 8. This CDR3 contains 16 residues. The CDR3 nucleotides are TGTGCCAGCAGCTCAGTTGGGGGACAGATGAACACTGAAGCTTTCTTT. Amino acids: CASSSVGGQMNTEAFF.

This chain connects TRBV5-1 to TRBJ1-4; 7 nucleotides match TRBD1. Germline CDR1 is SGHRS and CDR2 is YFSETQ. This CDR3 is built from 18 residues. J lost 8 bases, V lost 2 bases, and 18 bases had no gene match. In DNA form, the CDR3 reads TGCGCCAGCAGCTTTGCTGCGGGACAGCGCCAATTTAAGGAAAAACTGTTTTTT. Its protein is CASSFAAGQRQFKEKLFF.

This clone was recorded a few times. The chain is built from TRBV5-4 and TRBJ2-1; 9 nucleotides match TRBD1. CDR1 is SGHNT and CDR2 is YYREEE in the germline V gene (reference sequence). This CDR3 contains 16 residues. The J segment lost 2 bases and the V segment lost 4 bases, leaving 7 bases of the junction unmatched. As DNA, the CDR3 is TGTGCCAGCAGCCCAAGACAGGGGGGCACCTACAATGAGCAGTTCTTC. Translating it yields CASSPRQGGTYNEQFF.

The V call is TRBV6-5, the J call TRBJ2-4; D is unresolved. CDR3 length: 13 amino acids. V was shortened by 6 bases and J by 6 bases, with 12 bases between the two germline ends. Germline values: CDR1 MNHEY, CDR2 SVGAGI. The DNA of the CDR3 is TGTGCCAGCAGAGTATCCGGAAGAAACATTCAGTACTTC. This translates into CASRVSGRNIQYF.

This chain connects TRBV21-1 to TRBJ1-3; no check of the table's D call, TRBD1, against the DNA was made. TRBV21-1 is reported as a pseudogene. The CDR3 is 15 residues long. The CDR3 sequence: CASSSKRGTGNTIYF. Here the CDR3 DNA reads TGTGCCAGCAGCTCAAAGAGGGGGACTGGAAACACCATATATTTT.

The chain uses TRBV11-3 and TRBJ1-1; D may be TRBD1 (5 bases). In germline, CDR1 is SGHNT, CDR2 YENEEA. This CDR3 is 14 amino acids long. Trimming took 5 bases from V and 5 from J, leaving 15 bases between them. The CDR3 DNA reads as TGTGCCAGCAGCCTCTCCGCAGGGACTACTGAAGCTTTCTTT. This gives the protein CASSLSAGTTEAFF.

DNA of the CDR3: TGCGCCAGCAGCTTTCTAGCGGGGGGTTATGTCGCAGATACGCAGTATTTT. This gives the protein CASSFLAGGYVADTQYF. J is TRBJ2-3 and V is TRBV5-1; 11 bases are a match to TRBD2. Germline V gene data show CDR1 as SGHRS and CDR2 as YFSETQ. This CDR3 spans 17 amino acids. The junction had 9 bases not matched to a gene; V was cut back by 2 bases and J by 4 bases.

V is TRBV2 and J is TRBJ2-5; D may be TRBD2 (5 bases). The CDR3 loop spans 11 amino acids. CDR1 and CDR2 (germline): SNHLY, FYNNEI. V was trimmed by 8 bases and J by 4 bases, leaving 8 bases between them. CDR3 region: CASGLIETQYF. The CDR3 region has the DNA TGTGCCAGCGGACTCATAGAGACCCAGTACTTC. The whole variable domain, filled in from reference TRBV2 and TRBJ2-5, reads EPEVTQTPSHQVTQMGQEVILRCVPISNHLYFYWYRQILGQKVEFLVSFYNNEISEKSEIFDDQFSVERPDGSNFTLKIRSTKLEDSAMYFCASGLIETQYFGPGTRLLVL.

In nucleotides, the CDR3 is TGTGCCAGCAGCCAACAGCAGGGGAACACTGAAGCTTTCTTT. Amino acid sequence: CASSQQQGNTEAFF. The rearrangement links TRBV4-2 to TRBJ1-1, with D possibly matching TRBD1 (5 bases). The germline gives CDR1 LGHNA, CDR2 YNFKEQ. The V gene lost 2 bases and the J gene lost 1 base, with 8 bases spanning the gap. The CDR3 is made up of 14 amino acids.

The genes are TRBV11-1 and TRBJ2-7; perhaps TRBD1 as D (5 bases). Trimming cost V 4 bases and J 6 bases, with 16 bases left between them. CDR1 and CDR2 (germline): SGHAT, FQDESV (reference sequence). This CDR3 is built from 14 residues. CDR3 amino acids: CASSSGSLGREQYF. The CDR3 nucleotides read TGTGCCAGCAGCTCCGGGTCTCTGGGGCGCGAGCAGTACTTC.

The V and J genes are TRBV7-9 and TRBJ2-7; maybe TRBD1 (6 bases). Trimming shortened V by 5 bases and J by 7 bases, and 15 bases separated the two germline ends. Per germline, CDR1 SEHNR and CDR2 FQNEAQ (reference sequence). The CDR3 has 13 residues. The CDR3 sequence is CASSKRGQLEQYF. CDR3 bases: TGTGCCAGCAGCAAGCGCGGACAGCTAGAGCAGTACTTC.

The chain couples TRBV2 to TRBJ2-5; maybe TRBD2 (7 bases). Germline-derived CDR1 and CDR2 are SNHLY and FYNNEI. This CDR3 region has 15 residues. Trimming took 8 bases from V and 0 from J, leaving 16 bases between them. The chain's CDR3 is CASDRGGGHQETQYF. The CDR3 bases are TGTGCCAGCGATCGTGGGGGGGGGCACCAAGAGACCCAGTACTTC.

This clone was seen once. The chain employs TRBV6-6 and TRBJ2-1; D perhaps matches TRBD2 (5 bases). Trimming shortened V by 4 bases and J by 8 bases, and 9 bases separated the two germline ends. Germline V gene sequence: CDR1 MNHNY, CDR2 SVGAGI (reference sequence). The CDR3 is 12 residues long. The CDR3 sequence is CASSSLVYEQFF. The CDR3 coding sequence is TGTGCCAGCAGTTCACTAGTTTATGAGCAGTTCTTC.

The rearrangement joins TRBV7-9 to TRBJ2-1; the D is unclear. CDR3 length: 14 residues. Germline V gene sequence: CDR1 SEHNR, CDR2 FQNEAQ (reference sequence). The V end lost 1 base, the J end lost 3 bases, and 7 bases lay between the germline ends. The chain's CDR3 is CASSLVQIYNEQFF. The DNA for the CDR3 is TGTGCCAGCAGCTTAGTCCAGATCTACAATGAGCAGTTCTTC.

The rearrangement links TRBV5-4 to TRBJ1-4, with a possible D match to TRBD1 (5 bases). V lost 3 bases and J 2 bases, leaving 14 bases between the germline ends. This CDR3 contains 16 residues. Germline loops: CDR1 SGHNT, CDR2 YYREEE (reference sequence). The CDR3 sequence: CASSSNPGLTNEKLFF. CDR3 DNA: TGTGCCAGCAGCTCGAATCCGGGACTGACTAATGAAAAACTGTTTTTT.

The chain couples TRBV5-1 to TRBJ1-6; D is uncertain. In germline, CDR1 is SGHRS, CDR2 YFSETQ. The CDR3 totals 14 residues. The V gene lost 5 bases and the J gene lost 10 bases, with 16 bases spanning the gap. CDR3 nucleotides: TGCGCCAGCAGAGCGGCGCGGCCTCTGTCACCCCTCCACTTT. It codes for CASRAARPLSPLHF.

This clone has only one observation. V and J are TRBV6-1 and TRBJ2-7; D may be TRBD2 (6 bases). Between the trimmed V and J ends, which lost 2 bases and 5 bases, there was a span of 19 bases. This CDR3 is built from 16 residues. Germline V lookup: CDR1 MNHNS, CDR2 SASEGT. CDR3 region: CASSESILGGRDEQYF. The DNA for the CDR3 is TGTGCCAGCAGTGAAAGCATATTGGGGGGTCGCGACGAGCAGTACTTC.

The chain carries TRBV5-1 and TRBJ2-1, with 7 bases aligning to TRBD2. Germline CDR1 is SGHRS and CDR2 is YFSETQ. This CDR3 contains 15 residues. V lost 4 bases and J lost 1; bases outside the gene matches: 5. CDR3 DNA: TGCGCCAGCAGCGCCCAGCGGGGTTCCTACAATGAGCAGTTCTTC. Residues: CASSAQRGSYNEQFF.

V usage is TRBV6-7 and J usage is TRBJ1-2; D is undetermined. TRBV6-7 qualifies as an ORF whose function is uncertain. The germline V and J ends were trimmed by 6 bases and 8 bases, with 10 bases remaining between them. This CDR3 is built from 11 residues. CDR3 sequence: CASSCSSGYTF. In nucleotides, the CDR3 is TGTGCCAGCAGCTGTTCTTCCGGCTACACCTTC.

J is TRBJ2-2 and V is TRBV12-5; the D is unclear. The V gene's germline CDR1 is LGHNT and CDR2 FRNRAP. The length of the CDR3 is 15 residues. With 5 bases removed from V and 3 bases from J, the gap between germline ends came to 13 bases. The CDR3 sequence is CASGTAGAYTGELFF. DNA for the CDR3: TGTGCTAGTGGTACCGCCGGTGCCTACACCGGGGAGCTGTTTTTT.

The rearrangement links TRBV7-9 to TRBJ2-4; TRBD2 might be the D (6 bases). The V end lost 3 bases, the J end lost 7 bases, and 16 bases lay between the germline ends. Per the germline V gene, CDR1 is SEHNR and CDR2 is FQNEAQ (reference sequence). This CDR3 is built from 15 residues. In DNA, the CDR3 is TGTGCCAGCAGCTTCTCCTTTAGGCGGGGTAACATTCAGTACTTC. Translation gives CASSFSFRRGNIQYF.

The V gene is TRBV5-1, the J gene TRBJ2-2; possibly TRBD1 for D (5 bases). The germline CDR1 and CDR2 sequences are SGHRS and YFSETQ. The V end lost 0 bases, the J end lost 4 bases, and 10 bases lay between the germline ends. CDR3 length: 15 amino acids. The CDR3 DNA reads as TGCGCCAGCAGCTTGGCTCAGGGTTTCACCGGGGAGCTGTTTTTT. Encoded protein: CASSLAQGFTGELFF. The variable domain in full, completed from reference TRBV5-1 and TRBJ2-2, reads KAGVTQTPRYLIKTRGQQVTLSCSPISGHRSVSWYQQTPGQGLQFLFEYFSETQRNKGNFPGRFSGRQFSNSRSEMNVSTLELGDSALYLCASSLAQGFTGELFFGEGSRLTVL.

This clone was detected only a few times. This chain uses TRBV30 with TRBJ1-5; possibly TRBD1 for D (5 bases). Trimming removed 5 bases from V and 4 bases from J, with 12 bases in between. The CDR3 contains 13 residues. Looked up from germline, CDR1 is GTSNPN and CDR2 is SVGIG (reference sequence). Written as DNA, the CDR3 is TGTGCCTGGGGGGACCGGGGGAATCAGCCCCAGCATTTT. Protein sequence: CAWGDRGNQPQHF.

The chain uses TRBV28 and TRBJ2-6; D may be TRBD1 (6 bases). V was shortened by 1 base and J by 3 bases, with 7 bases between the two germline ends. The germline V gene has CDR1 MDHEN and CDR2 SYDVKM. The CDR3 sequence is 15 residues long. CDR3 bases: TGTGCCAGCAGTTTATCAGGGGATGGGGCCAACGTCCTGACTTTC. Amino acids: CASSLSGDGANVLTF.

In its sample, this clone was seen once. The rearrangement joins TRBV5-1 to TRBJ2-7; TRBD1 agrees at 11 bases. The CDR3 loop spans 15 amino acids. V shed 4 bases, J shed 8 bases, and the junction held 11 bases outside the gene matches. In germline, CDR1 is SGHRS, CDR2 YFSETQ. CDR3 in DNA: TGCGCCAGCAGCGTACCCGGGACAGGGGGTGTCAAGCAGTACTTC. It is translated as CASSVPGTGGVKQYF.

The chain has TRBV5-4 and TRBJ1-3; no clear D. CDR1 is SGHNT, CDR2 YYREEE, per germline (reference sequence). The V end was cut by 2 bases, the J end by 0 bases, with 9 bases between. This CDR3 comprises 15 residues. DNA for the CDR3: TGTGCCAGCAGCTTAGGCGGAGGCTCTGGAAACACCATATATTTT. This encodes CASSLGGGSGNTIYF.